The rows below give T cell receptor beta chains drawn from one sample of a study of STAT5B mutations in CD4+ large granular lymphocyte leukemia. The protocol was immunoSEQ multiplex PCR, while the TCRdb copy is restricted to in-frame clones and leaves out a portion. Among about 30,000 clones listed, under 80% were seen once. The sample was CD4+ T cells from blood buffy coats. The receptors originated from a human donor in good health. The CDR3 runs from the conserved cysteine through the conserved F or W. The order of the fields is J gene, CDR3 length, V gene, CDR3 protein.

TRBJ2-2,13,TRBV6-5,CAGGTGGGGELFF
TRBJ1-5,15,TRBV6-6,CASSQGRGPNQPQHF
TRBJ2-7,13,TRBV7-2,CASSPRRGKEQYF
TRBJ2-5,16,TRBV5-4,CASSPGGTRGQETQYF
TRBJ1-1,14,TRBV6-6,CASSSGRAGTEAFF
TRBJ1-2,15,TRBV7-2,CASSPGYRGPLGYTF
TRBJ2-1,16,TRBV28,CASSKVPAGTYNEQFF
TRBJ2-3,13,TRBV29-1,CSVSGRNTDTQYF
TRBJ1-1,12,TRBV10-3,CAISESGLEAFF
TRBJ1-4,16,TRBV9,CASSAGTGRPNEKLFF
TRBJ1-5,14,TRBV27,CASSLRPGNQPQHF
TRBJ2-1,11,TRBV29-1,CSVGLANEQFF
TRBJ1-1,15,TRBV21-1,CASIPRGTGNTEAFF
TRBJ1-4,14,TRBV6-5,CASSSRQPNEKLFF
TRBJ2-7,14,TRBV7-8,CASSLGDKNYEQYF
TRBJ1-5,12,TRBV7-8,CASSLGGQTQHF
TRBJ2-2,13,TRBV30,CAWCRTNTGELFF
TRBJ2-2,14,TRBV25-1,CASSVSEGTGELFF
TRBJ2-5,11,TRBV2,CASEVQETQYF
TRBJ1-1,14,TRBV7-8,CASSPRQGTTEAFF
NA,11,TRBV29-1,CSVVVWDEQYF
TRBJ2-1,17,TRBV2,CASLEGIAGASYNEQFF
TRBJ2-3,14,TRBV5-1,CASSLSISTDTQYF
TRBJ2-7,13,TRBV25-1,CASSLQTVYEQYF
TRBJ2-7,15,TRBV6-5,CASRRLAGEVGEQYF
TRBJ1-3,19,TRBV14,CASSQKTDNVLIVGNTIYF
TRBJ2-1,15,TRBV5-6,CASSPARAGKYEQFF
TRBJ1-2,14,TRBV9,CASSAISTVYGYTF
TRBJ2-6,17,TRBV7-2,CASSLSGGVGGANVLTF
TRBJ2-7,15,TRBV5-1,CASSLEGTSYYEQYF
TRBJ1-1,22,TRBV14,CASSQDLGTNGHEWFLNPEAFF
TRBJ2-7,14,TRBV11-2,CASSFVVSSYEQYF
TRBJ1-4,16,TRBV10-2,CASSEPRGGTNEKLFF
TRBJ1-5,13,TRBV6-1,CASSVNRGEPQHF
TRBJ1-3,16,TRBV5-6,CASSIGTGSSGNTIYF
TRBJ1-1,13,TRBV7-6,CASSTQGYTEAFF
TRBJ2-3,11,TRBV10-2,CASSGSDTQYF
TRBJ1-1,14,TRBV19,CASSIVTGGTEAFF
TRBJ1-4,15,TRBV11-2,CASSLVGLSNEKLFF
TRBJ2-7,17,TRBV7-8,CASSSKWGDRVSYEQYF
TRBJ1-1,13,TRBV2,CASKGRGVGEAFF
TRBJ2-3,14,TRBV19,CASRGEGLTDTQYF
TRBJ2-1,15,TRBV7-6,CASSLLAGVVDEQFF
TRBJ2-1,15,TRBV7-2,CASSPTGGNYNEQFF
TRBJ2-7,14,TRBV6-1,CASRVGQGAYEQYF
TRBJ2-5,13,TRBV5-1,CASSLGGRETQYF
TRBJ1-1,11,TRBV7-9,CASSSIGEAFF
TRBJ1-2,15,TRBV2,CASTSRQIGQTGYTF
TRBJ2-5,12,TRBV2,CASSTGTTTQYF
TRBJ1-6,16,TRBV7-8,CASSLEGTLYNSPLHF
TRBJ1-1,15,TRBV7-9,CASSLRGLVNTEAFF
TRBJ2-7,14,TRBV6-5,CASRPGPPRGEQYF
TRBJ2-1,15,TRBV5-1,CASSPPGRGGNEQFF
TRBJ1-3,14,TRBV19,CASSIVHDGNTIYF
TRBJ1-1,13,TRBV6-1,CASSERPNTEAFF
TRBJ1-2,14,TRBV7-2,CASSQPGQGNGYTF
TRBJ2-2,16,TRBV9,CASSVGTSGRIGELFF